These 23 T cell receptor beta chains were all obtained from the same sample, sequenced in a study of graft-versus-host responses after intestinal transplantation. TCRdb's copy holds only in-frame clones and misses some; the assay was immunoSEQ multiplex PCR. The sample lists about 59,000 clones; 90% to 95% were seen once. Their specific antigens are unknown. The material was unstimulated CD4+ T cells sorted from spleen or lymph node cells, obtained before transplant. All receptors derive from a human donor who was the organ donor for an intestinal transplant.

The chain links TRBV11-2 to TRBJ1-3, with D unresolved. The CDR3 contains 17 residues. The germline gives CDR1 SGHAT, CDR2 FQNNGV. V was trimmed by 3 bases and J by 3 bases, leaving 18 bases between them. The DNA of the CDR3 is TGTGCCAGCAGCTTCGGAGCAAGGCCCGATCTTGGAAACACCATATATTTT. It translates to CASSFGARPDLGNTIYF.

The chain combines TRBV9 with TRBJ1-6; D might be TRBD1 (5 bases). The CDR3 loop spans 15 amino acids. V lost 0 bases and J lost 7, with 11 bases in between. Germline CDR1 reads SGDLS; CDR2 reads YYNGEE. The CDR3 nucleotides read TGTGCCAGCAGCGTAGGGGGGGTCGGGAATTCACCCCTCCACTTT. This sequence encodes CASSVGGVGNSPLHF.

This chain connects TRBV2 to TRBJ2-3; TRBD2 aligns across 10 bases. Germline-derived CDR1 and CDR2 are SNHLY and FYNNEI. V lost 6 bases and J lost 5; bases outside the gene matches: 8. The CDR3 consists of 15 residues. The CDR3, as DNA: TGTGCCAGCAGCCAAGGACTAGCGGTCGTAGATACGCAGTATTTT. Its translation: CASSQGLAVVDTQYF.

The chain has TRBV29-1 and TRBJ1-2; TRBD1 is a possible D gene (5 bases). Germline V gene lookup returns CDR1 SQVTM and CDR2 ANQGSEA. The V end was cut by 2 bases, the J end by 4 bases, with 11 bases between. This CDR3 contains 13 residues. CDR3 DNA sequence: TGCAGCGTTGAAAAGGAGCAGGGCTATGGCTACACCTTC. Its protein is CSVEKEQGYGYTF.

The V gene is TRBV6-1, the J gene TRBJ2-3; D is ambiguous. The germline gives CDR1 MNHNS, CDR2 SASEGT. V was pared by 5 bases and J by 2 bases, with 11 bases between. The length of the CDR3 is 14 residues. In DNA, the CDR3 is TGTGCCAGCAGTTTTAGCAGGAACACAGATACGCAGTATTTT. It specifies CASSFSRNTDTQYF.

This chain uses TRBV4-1 with TRBJ1-1; 11 positions agree with TRBD1. The CDR3 spans 15 residues. Looked up from germline, CDR1 is MGHRA and CDR2 is YSYEKL. V shed 3 bases and J 5 bases; nucleotides not matched to a gene: 5. CDR3: CASSQAGQGGTEAFF. CDR3 nucleotides: TGCGCCAGCAGCCAGGCGGGACAGGGGGGGACTGAAGCTTTCTTT.

V and J are TRBV7-3 and TRBJ2-5; no clear D. The germline gives CDR1 SGHTA, CDR2 FQGTGA. V lost 0 bases and J lost 1, with 3 bases in between. This CDR3 region has 13 residues. As DNA, the CDR3 is TGTGCCAGCAGCTTAACAGTCCAAGAGACCCAGTACTTC. Translation gives CASSLTVQETQYF.

The chain is built from TRBV5-1 and TRBJ1-1, with a tentative D call TRBD1 (5 bases). The CDR3 has 15 amino acids. Germline CDR1 reads SGHRS; CDR2 reads YFSETQ. Trimming left V 7 bases short and J 5 bases short, with 21 bases between. The CDR3 nucleotides are TGCGCCAGCGGTGCCGGGGACGGCGCGGGTACTGAAGCTTTCTTT. As protein: CASGAGDGAGTEAFF.

The chain links TRBV29-1 to TRBJ2-3, with no clear D. Trimming took 6 bases from V and 4 from J, leaving 11 bases between them. CDR3 length: 12 residues. Germline lookup yields CDR1 SQVTM and CDR2 ANQGSEA. CDR3 residues: CSVDISADTQYF. DNA for the CDR3: TGCAGCGTCGATATATCGGCAGATACGCAGTATTTT.

The gene calls are TRBV7-9 and TRBJ2-3; 9 bases are a match to TRBD2. The J segment lost 1 base and the V segment lost 3 bases, leaving 2 bases of the junction unmatched. This CDR3 region has 15 residues. CDR1 SEHNR and CDR2 FQNEAQ come from the germline V gene (reference sequence). CDR3 amino acids: CASSFSSGGTDTQYF. The CDR3 coding sequence is TGTGCCAGCAGCTTTTCTAGCGGGGGCACAGATACGCAGTATTTT.

This sequence joins TRBV5-5 and TRBJ2-5, with a weak D call TRBD2 (6 bases). Trimming pared 2 bases from V and 5 bases from J, leaving 13 bases between. CDR3 length: 14 amino acids. Germline lookup yields CDR1 SGHKS and CDR2 YYEKEE (reference sequence). The CDR3 DNA follows: TGTGCCAGCAGCTTCGGGGGAGGATGGGAGACCCAGTACTTC. This codes for CASSFGGGWETQYF.

The chain uses TRBV5-5 and TRBJ2-5; D unclear. From germline, CDR1 is SGHKS and CDR2 YYEKEE (reference sequence). The CDR3 consists of 15 residues. The V end lost 2 bases, the J end lost 3 bases, and 14 bases lay between the germline ends. The DNA of the CDR3 is TGTGCCAGCAGCTTCCGGGTCGGACCGGAAGAGACCCAGTACTTC. As protein: CASSFRVGPEETQYF.

The rearrangement uses TRBV11-2 and TRBJ2-1; TRBD2 matches at 9 bases. Germline V gives CDR1 SGHAT, CDR2 FQNNGV. The CDR3 loop spans 12 amino acids. Trimming cost V 7 bases and J 14 bases; bases outside gene matches: 9. CDR3 in amino acids: CASKEMGGGEFF. In DNA form, the CDR3 reads TGTGCCAGCAAAGAAATGGGCGGGGGGGAGTTCTTC. Full variable domain (outside the CDR3, taken from reference TRBV11-2 and TRBJ2-1): EAGVAQSPRYKIIEKRQSVAFWCNPISGHATLYWYQQILGQGPKLLIQFQNNGVVDDSQLPKDRFSAERLKGVDSTLKIQPAKLEDSAVYLCASKEMGGGEFFGPGTRLTVL.

Details on this clone: Mismatch with germline at one junction end may stem from a read error. The CDR3 DNA sequence: TGTGCCAGCAGCTGGGACGGGGACTCTGGAAACACCACATATTTT. Amino acids: CASSWDGDSGNTTYF. The chain links TRBV11-2 to TRBJ1-3; weak D call: TRBD1 (5 bases). CDR1 is SGHAT, CDR2 FQNNGV, per germline. The CDR3 is 15 amino acids.

This clone is a singleton in its sample. The gene calls are TRBV5-4 and TRBJ2-1; TRBD1 aligns across 10 bases. CDR1 and CDR2 from the germline V gene are SGHNT and YYREEE (reference sequence). Trimming at V came to 4 bases and at J to 9 bases, leaving 13 bases not matched to a gene. The CDR3 sequence is 16 residues long. CDR3 DNA sequence: TGTGCCAGCAGCCGAAACAGACAGGGGGCTTGGAGTGAGCAGTTCTTC. Protein product: CASSRNRQGAWSEQFF. Looking up the rest from reference TRBV5-4 and TRBJ2-1 gives the full variable domain: ETGVTQSPTHLIKTRGQQVTLRCSSQSGHNTVSWYQQALGQGPQFIFQYYREEENGRGNFPPRFSGLQFPNYSSELNVNALELDDSALYLCASSRNRQGAWSEQFFGPGTRLTVL.

This chain uses TRBV7-2 with TRBJ1-5, with D tentatively TRBD1 (6 bases). The CDR3 is made up of 16 amino acids. Per the germline V gene, CDR1 is SGHTA and CDR2 is FQGNSA. Trimming cost V 2 bases and J 0 bases, with 11 bases left between them. CDR3: CASSLWTEYSNQPQHF. CDR3 bases: TGTGCCAGCAGCTTATGGACAGAATATAGCAATCAGCCCCAGCATTTT.

The chain links TRBV6-6 to TRBJ1-1, with a possible D match to TRBD1 (6 bases). In germline, CDR1 is MNHNY, CDR2 SVGAGI (reference sequence). There are 13 residues in the CDR3. The ends were cut back, 8 bases at V and 3 bases at J, with 13 bases in the middle. CDR3 nucleotides: TGTGCCAGCTCCGGGGGCCAGTACACTGAAGCTTTCTTT. This translates into CASSGGQYTEAFF.

This clone was counted between two and nine times. This rearrangement joins TRBV30 to TRBJ2-7; no reliable D call. The CDR3 is made up of 13 amino acids. Germline lookup yields CDR1 GTSNPN and CDR2 SVGIG (reference sequence). Trimming left V 8 bases short and J 2 bases short, with 16 bases between. DNA of the CDR3: TGTGCCACACGGTCGGTCAAAGCCTACGAGCAGTACTTC. Translation gives CATRSVKAYEQYF.

The V gene is TRBV25-1, the J gene TRBJ2-2; D not certain. V lost 7 bases, J lost 0 bases, and 6 bases lay in between. Germline V gene lookup returns CDR1 MGHDK and CDR2 SYGVNS. This CDR3 region has 13 residues. In DNA, the CDR3 is TGTGCCAGCACTGCATCGAACACCGGGGAGCTGTTTTTT. This encodes CASTASNTGELFF.

The V and J genes are TRBV6-6 and TRBJ1-2; no reliable D call. Trimming stripped 2 bases from V and 3 bases from J, with 10 bases between. The CDR3 covers 14 residues. CDR1 is MNHNY, CDR2 SVGAGI, per germline (reference sequence). The DNA of the CDR3 is TGTGCCAGCAGTTACCAGGACTGGGACTATGGCTACACCTTC. It encodes CASSYQDWDYGYTF.

DNA for the CDR3: TGTGCCAGTAGTAGCACTCTAGCGGGGGGCCCCTACGAGCAGTACTTC. Amino acid sequence: CASSSTLAGGPYEQYF. The chain is built from TRBV19 and TRBJ2-7; 11 bases are a match to TRBD2. V was clipped by 4 bases and J by 2 bases; unmatched bases: 7. The CDR3 contains 16 residues. Germline CDR1 and CDR2: LNHDA and SQIVND (reference sequence).

The chain links TRBV7-2 to TRBJ2-2, with 9 bases matching TRBD1. Trimming removed 5 bases from V and 7 bases from J; junction bases left unmatched: 5. The CDR3 spans 14 residues. Germline V lookup: CDR1 SGHTA, CDR2 FQGNSA. The CDR3 nucleotides are TGTGCCAGCAGCATGGACAGGGGTAGCGGGGAGCTGTTTTTT. The encoded protein is CASSMDRGSGELFF.

The chain links TRBV9 to TRBJ2-1, with TRBD2 matching 9 bases. The germline V gene encodes CDR1 SGDLS and CDR2 YYNGEE. This CDR3 has 15 residues. Trimming took 3 bases from V and 7 from J; bases not matched to a gene: 8. The CDR3 nucleotides are TGTGCCAGCAGCGGGACTAGCGAGGCTTGGAATGAGCAGTTCTTC. Amino acids: CASSGTSEAWNEQFF.